In its sample, the clone carrying this T cell receptor (beta chain) was seen a few times. Its antigen is as yet unknown. The sample belongs to a study of T-cell memory formation after mild COVID-19. The CDR3 has 13 amino acids. V was clipped by 3 bases and J by 1 base, with 7 bases between them. Per germline, CDR1 SQVTM and CDR2 ANQGSEA. UMIs and sample barcodes were carried by the TCR alpha and TCR beta cDNA libraries that 5'RACE produced using constant-segment primers. One entry per CDR3 protein results from TCRdb running MiXCR on the 5' RACE reads. Of fewer than 400,000 distinct CDR3 sequences detected, 15% to 20% appear once; the ten largest clones hold 20% to 25%. Regarding the study as a whole: The appearance of some responding clones in pre-infection memory suggested that cross-reactive memory joined. Day 15 to 85 contractors were CD4/CD8 balanced; later expanders leaned CD4+. Clonal second-wave expansions that peaked on day 37 had unconfirmed SARS-CoV-2 specificity.

The J gene is TRBJ2-4, the V gene TRBV29-1; D not certain. The receptor's source is a man younger than 30 who had mild COVID-19 (a few samples of this study predate the infection). Cell type and time point are not known. The specimen was PBMCs or a T cell subset sorted from them (not recorded which). The CDR3 is CSVEHRAKNIQYF. The CDR3 DNA reads TGCAGCGTTGAGCACCGGGCCAAAAACATTCAGTACTTC. Variable domain in full (rest from reference TRBV29-1 and TRBJ2-4): SAVISQKPSRDICQRGTSLTIQCQVDSQVTMMFWYRQQPGQSLTLIATANQGSEATYESGFVIDKFPISRPNLTFSTLTVSNMSPEDSSIYLCSVEHRAKNIQYFGAGTRLSVL.